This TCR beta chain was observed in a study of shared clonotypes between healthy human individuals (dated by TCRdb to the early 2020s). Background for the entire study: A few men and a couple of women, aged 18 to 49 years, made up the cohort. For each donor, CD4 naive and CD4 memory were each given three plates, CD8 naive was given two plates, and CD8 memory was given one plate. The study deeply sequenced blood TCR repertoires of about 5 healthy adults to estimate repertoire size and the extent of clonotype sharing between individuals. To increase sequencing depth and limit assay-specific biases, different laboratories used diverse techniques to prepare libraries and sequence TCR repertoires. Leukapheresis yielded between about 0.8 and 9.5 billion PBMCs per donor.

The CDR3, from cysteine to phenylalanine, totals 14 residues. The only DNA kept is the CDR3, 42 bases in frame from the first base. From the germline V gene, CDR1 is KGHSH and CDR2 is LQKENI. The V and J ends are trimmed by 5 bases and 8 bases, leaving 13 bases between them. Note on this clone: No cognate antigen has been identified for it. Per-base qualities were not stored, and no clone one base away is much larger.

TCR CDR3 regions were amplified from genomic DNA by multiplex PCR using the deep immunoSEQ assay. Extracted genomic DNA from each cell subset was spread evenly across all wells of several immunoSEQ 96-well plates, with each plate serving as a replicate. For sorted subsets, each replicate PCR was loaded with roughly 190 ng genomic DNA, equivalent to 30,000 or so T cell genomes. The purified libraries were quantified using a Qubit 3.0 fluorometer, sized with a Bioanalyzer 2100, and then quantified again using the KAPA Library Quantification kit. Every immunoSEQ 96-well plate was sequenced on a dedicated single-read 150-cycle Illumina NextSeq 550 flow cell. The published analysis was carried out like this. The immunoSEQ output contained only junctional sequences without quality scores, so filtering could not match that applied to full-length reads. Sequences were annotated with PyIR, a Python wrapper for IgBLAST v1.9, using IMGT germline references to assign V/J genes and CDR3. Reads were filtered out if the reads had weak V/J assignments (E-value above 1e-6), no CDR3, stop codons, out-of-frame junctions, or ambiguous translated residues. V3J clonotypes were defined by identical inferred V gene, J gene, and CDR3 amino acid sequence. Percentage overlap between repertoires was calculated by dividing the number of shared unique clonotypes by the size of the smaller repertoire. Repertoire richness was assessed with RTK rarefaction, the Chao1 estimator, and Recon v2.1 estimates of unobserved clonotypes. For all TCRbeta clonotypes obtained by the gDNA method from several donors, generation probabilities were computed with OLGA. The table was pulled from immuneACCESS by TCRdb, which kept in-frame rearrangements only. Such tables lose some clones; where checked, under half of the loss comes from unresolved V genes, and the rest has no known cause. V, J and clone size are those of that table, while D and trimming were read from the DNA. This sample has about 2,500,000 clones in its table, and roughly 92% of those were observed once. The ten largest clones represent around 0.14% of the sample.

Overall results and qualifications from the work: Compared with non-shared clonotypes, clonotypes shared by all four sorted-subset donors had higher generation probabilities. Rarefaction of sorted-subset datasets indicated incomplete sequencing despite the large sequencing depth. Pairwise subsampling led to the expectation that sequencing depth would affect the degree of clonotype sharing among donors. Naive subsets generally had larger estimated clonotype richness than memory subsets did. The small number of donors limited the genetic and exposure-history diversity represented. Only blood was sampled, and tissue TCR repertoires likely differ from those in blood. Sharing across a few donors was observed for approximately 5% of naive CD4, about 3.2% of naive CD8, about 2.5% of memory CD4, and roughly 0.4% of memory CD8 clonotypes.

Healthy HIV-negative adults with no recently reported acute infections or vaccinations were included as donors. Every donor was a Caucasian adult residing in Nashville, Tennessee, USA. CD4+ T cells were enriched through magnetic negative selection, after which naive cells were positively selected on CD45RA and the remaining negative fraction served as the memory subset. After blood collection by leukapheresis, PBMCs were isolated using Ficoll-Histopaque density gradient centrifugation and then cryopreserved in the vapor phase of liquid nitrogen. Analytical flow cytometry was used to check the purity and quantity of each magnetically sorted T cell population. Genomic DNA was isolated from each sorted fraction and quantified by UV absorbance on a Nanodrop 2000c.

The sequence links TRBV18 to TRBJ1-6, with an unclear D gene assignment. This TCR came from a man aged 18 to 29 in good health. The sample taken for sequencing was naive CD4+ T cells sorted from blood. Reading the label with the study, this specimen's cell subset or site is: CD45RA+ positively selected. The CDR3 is CASSNFRSDSPLHF. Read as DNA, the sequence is TGTGCCAGCTCAAACTTCAGATCGGATTCACCCCTCCACTTT.